The sequence of this T cell receptor beta chain was determined in a study of blood T cell repertoires in COVID-19. Some clones are missing from TCRdb's copy, which holds only in-frame ones; the method was immunoSEQ multiplex PCR. The sample includes about 82,000 clones, roughly three quarters of them seen just once. This CDR3 region has 16 residues. Between the trimmed V and J ends, which lost 4 bases and 3 bases, there was a span of 18 bases. The germline V gene has CDR1 MNHEY and CDR2 SVGAGI. This rearrangement joins TRBV6-5 to TRBJ1-2; D is unclear. The sequence derives from a man in his sixties with COVID-19, enrolled during active disease. The sequenced material came from peripheral blood. In nucleotides, the CDR3 is TGTGCCAGCAGTTGCCCGTCTAGTGGGTTTTACTATGGCTACACCTTC. Translation: CASSCPSSGFYYGYTF.